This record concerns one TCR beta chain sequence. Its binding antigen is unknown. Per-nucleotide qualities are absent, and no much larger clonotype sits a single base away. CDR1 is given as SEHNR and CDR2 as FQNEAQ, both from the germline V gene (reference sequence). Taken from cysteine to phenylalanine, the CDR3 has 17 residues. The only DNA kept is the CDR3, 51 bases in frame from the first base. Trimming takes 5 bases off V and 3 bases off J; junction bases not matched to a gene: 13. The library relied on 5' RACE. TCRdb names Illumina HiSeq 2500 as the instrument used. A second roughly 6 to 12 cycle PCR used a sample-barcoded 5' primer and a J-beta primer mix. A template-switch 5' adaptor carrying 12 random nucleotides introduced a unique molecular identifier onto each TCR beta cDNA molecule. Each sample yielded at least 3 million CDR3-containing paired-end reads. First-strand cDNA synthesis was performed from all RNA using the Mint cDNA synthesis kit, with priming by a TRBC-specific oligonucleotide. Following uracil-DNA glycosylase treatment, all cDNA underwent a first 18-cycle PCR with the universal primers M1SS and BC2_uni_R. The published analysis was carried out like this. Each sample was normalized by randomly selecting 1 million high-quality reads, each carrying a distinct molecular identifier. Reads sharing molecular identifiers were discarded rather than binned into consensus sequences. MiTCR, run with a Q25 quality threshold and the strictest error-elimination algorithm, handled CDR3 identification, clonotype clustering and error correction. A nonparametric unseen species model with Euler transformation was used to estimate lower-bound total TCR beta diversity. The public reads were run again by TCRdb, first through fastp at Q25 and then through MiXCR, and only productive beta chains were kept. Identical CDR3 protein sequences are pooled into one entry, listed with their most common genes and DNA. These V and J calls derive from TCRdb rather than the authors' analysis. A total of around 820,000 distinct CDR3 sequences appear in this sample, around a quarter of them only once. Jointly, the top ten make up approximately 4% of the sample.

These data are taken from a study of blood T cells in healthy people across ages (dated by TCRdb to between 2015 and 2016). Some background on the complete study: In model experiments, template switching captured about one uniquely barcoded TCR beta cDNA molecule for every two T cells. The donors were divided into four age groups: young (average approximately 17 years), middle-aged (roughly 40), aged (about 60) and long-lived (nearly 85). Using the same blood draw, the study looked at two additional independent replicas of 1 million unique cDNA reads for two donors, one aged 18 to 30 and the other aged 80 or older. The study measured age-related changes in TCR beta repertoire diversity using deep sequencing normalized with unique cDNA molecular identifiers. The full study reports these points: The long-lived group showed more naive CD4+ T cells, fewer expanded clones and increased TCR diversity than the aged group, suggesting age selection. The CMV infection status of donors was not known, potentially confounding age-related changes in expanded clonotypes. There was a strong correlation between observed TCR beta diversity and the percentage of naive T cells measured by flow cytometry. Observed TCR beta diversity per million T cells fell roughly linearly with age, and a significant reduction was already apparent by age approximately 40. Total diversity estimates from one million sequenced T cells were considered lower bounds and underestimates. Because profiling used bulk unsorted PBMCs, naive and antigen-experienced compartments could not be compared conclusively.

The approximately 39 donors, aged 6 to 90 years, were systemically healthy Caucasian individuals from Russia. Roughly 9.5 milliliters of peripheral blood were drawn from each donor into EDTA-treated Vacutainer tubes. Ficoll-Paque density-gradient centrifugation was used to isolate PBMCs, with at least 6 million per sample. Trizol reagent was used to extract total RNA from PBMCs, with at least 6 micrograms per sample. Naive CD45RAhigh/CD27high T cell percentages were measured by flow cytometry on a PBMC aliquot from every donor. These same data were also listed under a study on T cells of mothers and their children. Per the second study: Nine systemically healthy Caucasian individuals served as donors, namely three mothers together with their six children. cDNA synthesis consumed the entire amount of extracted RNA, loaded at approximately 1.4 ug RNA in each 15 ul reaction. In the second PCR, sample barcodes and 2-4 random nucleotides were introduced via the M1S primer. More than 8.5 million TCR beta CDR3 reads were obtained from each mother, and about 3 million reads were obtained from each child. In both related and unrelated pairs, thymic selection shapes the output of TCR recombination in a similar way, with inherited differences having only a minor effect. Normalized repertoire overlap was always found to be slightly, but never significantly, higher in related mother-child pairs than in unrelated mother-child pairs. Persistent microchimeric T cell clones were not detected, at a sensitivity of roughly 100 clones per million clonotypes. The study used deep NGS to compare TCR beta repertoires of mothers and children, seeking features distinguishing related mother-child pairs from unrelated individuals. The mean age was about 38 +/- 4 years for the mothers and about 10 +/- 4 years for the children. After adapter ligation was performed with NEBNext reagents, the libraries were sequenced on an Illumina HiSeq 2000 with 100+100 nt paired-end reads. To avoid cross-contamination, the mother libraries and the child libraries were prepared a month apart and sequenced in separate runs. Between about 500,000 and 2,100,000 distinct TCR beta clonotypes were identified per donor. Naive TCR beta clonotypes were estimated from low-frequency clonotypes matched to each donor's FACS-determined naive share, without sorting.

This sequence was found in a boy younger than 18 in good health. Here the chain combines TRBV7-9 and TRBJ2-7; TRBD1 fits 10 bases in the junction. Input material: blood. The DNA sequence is TGTGCCAGCAGCGGGGGGACAGGGGATTGGAAATACTACGAGCAGTACTTC. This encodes CASSGGTGDWKYYEQYF. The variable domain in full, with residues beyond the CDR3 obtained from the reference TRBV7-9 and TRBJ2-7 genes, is DTGVSQNPRHKITKRGQNVTFRCDPISEHNRLYWYRQTLGQGPEFLTYFQNEAQLEKSRLLSDRFSAERPKGSFSTLEIQRTEQGDSAMYLCASSGGTGDWKYYEQYFGPGTRLTVT.